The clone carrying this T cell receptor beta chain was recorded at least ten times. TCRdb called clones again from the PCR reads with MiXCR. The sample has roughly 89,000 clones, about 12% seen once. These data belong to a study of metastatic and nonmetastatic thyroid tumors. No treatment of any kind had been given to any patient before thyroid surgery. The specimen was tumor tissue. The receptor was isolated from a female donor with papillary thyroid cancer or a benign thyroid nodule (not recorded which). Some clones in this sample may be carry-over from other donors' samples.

This chain's CDR3 is CASGRLAGGGETQYF. The CDR3 nucleotides are TGTGCTAGTGGAAGACTAGCGGGAGGGGGAGAGACCCAGTACTTC. V gene TRBV12-5 combines with J gene TRBJ2-5; 14 nucleotides match TRBD2. CDR1 is LGHNT and CDR2 is FRNRAP in the germline V gene. V was clipped by 6 bases and J by 4 bases; unmatched bases: 4. This CDR3 is 15 amino acids long. Combining the CDR3 with reference TRBV12-5 and TRBJ2-5 gives the whole variable domain DARVTQTPRHKVTEMGQEVTMRCQPILGHNTVFWYRQTMMQGLELLAYFRNRAPLDDSGMPKDRFSAEMPDATLATLKIQPSEPRDSAVYFCASGRLAGGGETQYFGPGTRLLVL.